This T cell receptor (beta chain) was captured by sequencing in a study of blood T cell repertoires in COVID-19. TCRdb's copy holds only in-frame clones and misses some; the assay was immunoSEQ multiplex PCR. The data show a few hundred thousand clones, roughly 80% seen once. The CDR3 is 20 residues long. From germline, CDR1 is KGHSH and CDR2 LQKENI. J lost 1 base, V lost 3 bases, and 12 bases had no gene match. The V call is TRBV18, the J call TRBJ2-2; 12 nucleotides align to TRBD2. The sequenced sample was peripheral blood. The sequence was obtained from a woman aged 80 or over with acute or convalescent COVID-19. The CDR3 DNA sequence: TGTGCCAGCTCACCCTCTTTGTCTGGACTAGCGGGAAAGAACACCGGGGAGCTGTTTTTT. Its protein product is CASSPSLSGLAGKNTGELFF.